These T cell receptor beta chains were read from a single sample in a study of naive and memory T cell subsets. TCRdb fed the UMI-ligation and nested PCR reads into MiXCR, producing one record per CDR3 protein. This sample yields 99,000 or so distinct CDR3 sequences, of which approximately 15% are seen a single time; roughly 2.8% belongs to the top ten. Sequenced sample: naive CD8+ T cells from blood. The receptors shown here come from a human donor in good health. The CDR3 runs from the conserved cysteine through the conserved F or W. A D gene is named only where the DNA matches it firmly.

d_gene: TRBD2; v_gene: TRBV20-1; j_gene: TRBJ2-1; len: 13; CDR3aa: CSARGLAENEQFF
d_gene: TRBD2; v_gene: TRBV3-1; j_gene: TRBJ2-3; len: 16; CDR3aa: CASSPSSGRAADTQYF
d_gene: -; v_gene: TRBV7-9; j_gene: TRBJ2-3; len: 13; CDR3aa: CASSQGSTDTQYF
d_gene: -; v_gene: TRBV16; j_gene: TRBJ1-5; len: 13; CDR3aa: CASSQVINQPQHF
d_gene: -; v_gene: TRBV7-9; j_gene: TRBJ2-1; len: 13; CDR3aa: CASSLYLDNEQFF
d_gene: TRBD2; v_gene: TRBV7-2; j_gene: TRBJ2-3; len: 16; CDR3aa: CASSFLTSGLTDTQYF
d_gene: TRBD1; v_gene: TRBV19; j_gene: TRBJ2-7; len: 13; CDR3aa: CASSRGQSYEQYF
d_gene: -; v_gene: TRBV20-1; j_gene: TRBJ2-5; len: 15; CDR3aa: CSAPPPLTIQETQYF
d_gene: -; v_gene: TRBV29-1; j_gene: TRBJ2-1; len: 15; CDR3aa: CSVAGQPNSYNEQFF
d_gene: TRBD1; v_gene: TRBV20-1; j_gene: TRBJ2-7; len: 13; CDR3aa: CSASDRAAYEQYF
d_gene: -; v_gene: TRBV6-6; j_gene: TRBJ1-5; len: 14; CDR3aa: CASDGVFGNQPQHF
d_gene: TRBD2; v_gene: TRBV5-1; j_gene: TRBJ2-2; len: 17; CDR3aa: CASSRGAAGGHTGELFF
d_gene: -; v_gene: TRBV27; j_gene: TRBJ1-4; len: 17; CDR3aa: CASSLVPPAGYGEKLFF
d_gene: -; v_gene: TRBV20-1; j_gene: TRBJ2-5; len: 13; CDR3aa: CSARVRLEETQYF
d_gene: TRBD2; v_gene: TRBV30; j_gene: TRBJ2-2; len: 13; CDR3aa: CAWSVGGVGELFF